The entry below gives a single T cell receptor (beta chain) sequence along with its context. The sample originates from a study of T-cell memory formation after mild COVID-19. TCRdb passed the 5' RACE reads through MiXCR, listing each CDR3 protein once. Among roughly 130,000 distinct CDR3 sequences listed, approximately 15% were seen once. V was pared by 8 bases and J by 4 bases, with 13 bases between. The germline V gene has CDR1 MNHEY and CDR2 SVGAGI. This CDR3 is 13 amino acids long. This receptor was obtained from an adult woman who had mild COVID-19 (a few samples of this study predate the infection). Cell type and time point are not known. The sample comprised PBMCs or a T cell subset sorted from them (not recorded which). The chain carries TRBV6-5 and TRBJ2-3, with D tentatively TRBD1 or TRBD2 (5 bases each). Here the CDR3 DNA reads TGTGCCAGCGGACTCAGGGTACCAGATACGCAGTATTTT. Translated, it gives CASGLRVPDTQYF.